This T cell receptor beta chain originates from a study of blood T cells in healthy people across ages. This clonotype was recorded a few times. The second PCR ran about 6 to 11 cycles with a sample-barcoded 5' primer and J-beta primers. TCRdb re-called the 5' RACE reads through MiXCR, storing one row per CDR3 protein. Counted here are more than 500,000 distinct CDR3 sequences, 27% occurring once; the ten biggest clones make up 3.6%. With V trimmed by 5 bases and J by 3 bases, 6 bases remained unmatched. This CDR3 has 15 residues. The data also belong to a second study, concerning T cells of mothers and their children.

Input material: blood. The chain has TRBV12-3 or TRBV12-4 and TRBJ2-5, with 10 bases fitting TRBD2. The receptor comes from a boy aged 2 to 9 in good health. CDR3 nucleotide sequence: TGTGCCAGCAGTCTTGGACTAGCGGTAGAAGAGACCCAGTACTTC. It is translated as CASSLGLAVEETQYF.